A single sample gave rise to the 27 T cell receptor beta chains below, sequenced in a study of neurological immune-mediated disorders (dated by TCRdb to the late 2010s). Interpreted using the paper, the time point label stands for: longitudinal time-point 2. Library prep was done by 5' RACE. The sequencer listed for this sample is Illumina HiSeq 2500. Using fastp at Q25 and MiXCR, TCRdb reprocessed the public reads and kept productive beta chains. A single entry per CDR3 protein holds the most common genes and DNA from its merged rows. The sample includes 55,000 to 65,000 distinct CDR3 sequences, with around a tenth observed a single time. Jointly, the top ten make up under 15% of the sample. Sequenced sample: PBMCs. These receptors originate from a man younger than 40 in good health.

This clonotype was detected many times. J is TRBJ2-1 and V is TRBV28; D gene uncertain. Germline CDR1 MDHEN, CDR2 SYDVKM. CDR3 length: 12 residues. V lost 2 bases, J lost 6 bases, and 5 bases lay in between. CDR3 sequence: CASSLRANEQFF. CDR3 bases: TGTGCCAGCAGTTTAAGGGCCAATGAGCAGTTCTTC.

This clonotype occurred many times. This chain uses TRBV5-1 with TRBJ2-5; D is perhaps TRBD2 (6 bases). The germline V gene has CDR1 SGHRS and CDR2 YFSETQ. This CDR3 comprises 16 residues. Trimming cost V 3 bases and J 1 base, with 16 bases left between them. The CDR3 DNA follows: TGCGCCAGCAGCTCGCTGCTGGGGGGTATCCAAGAGACCCAGTACTTC. Translated, it gives CASSSLLGGIQETQYF.

This clonotype has a count of ten or more. CDR3 sequence (DNA): TGCGCCAGCAGCTCCGCCGGGACAGGGGCACTCCTGAACACTGAAGCTTTCTTT. This sequence encodes CASSSAGTGALLNTEAFF. V gene TRBV5-1 combines with J gene TRBJ1-1, with 10 positions matching TRBD1. Germline values: CDR1 SGHRS, CDR2 YFSETQ. The length of the CDR3 is 18 residues. Trimming cost V 3 bases and J 0 bases; bases outside gene matches: 11. The whole variable domain, filled in from reference TRBV5-1 and TRBJ1-1, reads KAGVTQTPRYLIKTRGQQVTLSCSPISGHRSVSWYQQTPGQGLQFLFEYFSETQRNKGNFPGRFSGRQFSNSRSEMNVSTLELGDSALYLCASSSAGTGALLNTEAFFGQGTRLTVV.

In this sample, this clonotype turned up many times. The chain combines TRBV9 with TRBJ1-1, with D perhaps TRBD1 (5 bases). This CDR3 contains 15 residues. The V end was cut by 0 bases, the J end by 4 bases, with 13 bases between. Germline CDR1 SGDLS, CDR2 YYNGEE. Written as DNA, the CDR3 is TGTGCCAGCAGCGTAGTCGAGGGGATGGGCACTGAAGCTTTCTTT. Its translation: CASSVVEGMGTEAFF. The complete variable domain, with remaining parts taken from reference TRBV9 and TRBJ1-1, reads DSGVTQTPKHLITATGQRVTLRCSPRSGDLSVYWYQQSLDQGLQFLIQYYNGEERAKGNILERFSAQQFPDLHSELNLSSLELGDSALYFCASSVVEGMGTEAFFGQGTRLTVV.

This clonotype occurred many times. V and J are TRBV6-1 and TRBJ1-5; D uncertain. CDR3 length equals 15 residues. CDR1 is MNHNS, CDR2 SASEGT, per germline. The V and J ends lost 1 base and 3 bases respectively, with 10 bases between them. The CDR3 here is CASSEVDGDNQPQHF. In nucleotides, the CDR3 is TGTGCCAGCAGTGAAGTTGACGGAGACAATCAGCCCCAGCATTTT.

The table lists this clonotype with many counts. The V gene is TRBV6-1, the J gene TRBJ1-6, with D unclear. V gave up 8 bases and J gave up 7 bases, with 12 bases separating them. This CDR3 has 13 amino acids. Germline-derived CDR1 and CDR2 are MNHNS and SASEGT. Here the CDR3 reads CASCRATNSPLHF. The CDR3 nucleotides are TGTGCCAGCTGTCGGGCCACAAATTCACCCCTCCACTTT.

This clonotype was counted at least ten times. V is TRBV7-8 and J is TRBJ1-1; 8 bases align to TRBD1. Germline V gives CDR1 SGHVS, CDR2 FQNEAQ. This CDR3 comprises 15 residues. Trimming cost V 0 bases and J 7 bases; bases outside gene matches: 7. The CDR3, as DNA: TGTGCCAGCAGCTTAGCGGTACAGGGGGTATTTGAAGCTTTCTTT. It is translated as CASSLAVQGVFEAFF.

This chain connects TRBV20-1 to TRBJ2-3, with 12 bases fitting TRBD2. The CDR3 runs 19 residues. Germline V gene lookup returns CDR1 DFQATT and CDR2 SNEGSKA (reference sequence). V gave up 3 bases and J gave up 2 bases; unmatched junction bases: 15. The CDR3 sequence is CSASGWGTSGSLDTDTQYF. In DNA form, the CDR3 reads TGCAGTGCTAGTGGTTGGGGGACTAGCGGGTCCTTGGACACAGATACGCAGTATTTT.

The sample holds many counts of this clonotype. The chain combines TRBV20-1 with TRBJ2-7; TRBD1 might be the D (6 bases). The CDR3 is 14 amino acids. Trimming left V 4 bases short and J 1 base short, with 14 bases between. Germline assignment: CDR1 DFQATT and CDR2 SNEGSKA (reference sequence). The CDR3, as DNA: TGCAGTGCTACTAATGACAGGCTATCCTACGAGCAGTACTTC. Protein product: CSATNDRLSYEQYF.

This clonotype has ten or more counts. The chain has TRBV11-2 and TRBJ2-5; possible D gene TRBD2, 7 bases. Trimming stripped 3 bases from V and 5 bases from J, with 13 bases between. Germline V CDR1 and CDR2: SGHAT, FQNNGV. The CDR3 contains 14 residues. The CDR3 DNA reads as TGTGCCAGCAGCTTGGGGGGGGCTCCGGAGACCCAGTACTTC. The encoded protein is CASSLGGAPETQYF.

This clonotype was seen ten or more times. V and J are TRBV5-6 and TRBJ2-4; D might be TRBD1 (6 bases). There are 15 residues in the CDR3. Germline loops: CDR1 SGHDT, CDR2 YYEEEE. V was trimmed by 4 bases and J by 4 bases, leaving 15 bases between them. The CDR3 DNA reads TGTGCCAGCAGCGGGACAAAAACGGATAAAAACATTCAGTACTTC. It yields the protein CASSGTKTDKNIQYF.

This clonotype has a count of ten or more. This sequence joins TRBV5-1 and TRBJ2-5; tentatively, D is TRBD1 or TRBD2 (5 bases each). The V gene lost 4 bases and the J gene lost 5 bases, with 18 bases spanning the gap. Germline CDR1 is SGHRS and CDR2 is YFSETQ. This CDR3 comprises 15 residues. CDR3 nucleotides: TGCGCCAGCAGCCGGGACGTCGGCCGTGGGGAGACCCAGTACTTC. As protein: CASSRDVGRGETQYF.

This clonotype was seen at least ten times. The chain carries TRBV5-1 and TRBJ2-1; 7 bases line up with TRBD2. The V and J ends lost 0 bases and 0 bases, in that order; junction bases with no gene match: 3. CDR3 length equals 16 residues. Germline V gene data show CDR1 as SGHRS and CDR2 as YFSETQ. The CDR3 loop is CASSLVGGSSYNEQFF. In DNA, the CDR3 is TGCGCCAGCAGCTTGGTAGGCGGGAGCTCCTACAATGAGCAGTTCTTC.

There are many counts of this clonotype. The gene calls are TRBV5-1 and TRBJ2-2; weak D call: TRBD1 (6 bases). CDR1 is SGHRS, CDR2 YFSETQ, per germline. The CDR3 has 14 amino acids. Trimming cost V 9 bases and J 3 bases, with 15 bases left between them. CDR3 nucleotide sequence: TGCGCCATCAATCCGGACAGTTACACCGGGGAGCTGTTTTTT. It is translated as CAINPDSYTGELFF.

This clonotype has more than one count but fewer than ten. Possible read error: a much larger clone is one base away. This sequence joins TRBV5-6 and TRBJ2-1; D is ambiguous. The CDR3 extends over 14 amino acids. Trimming took off 0 bases at V and 11 bases at J, with 15 bases between the two ends. Germline V gene data show CDR1 as SGHDT and CDR2 as YYEEEE. CDR3 DNA sequence: TGTGCCAGCAGCTTGGGACCGAACTCAGAGAAGCAGTTCTTC. This translates into CASSLGPNSEKQFF. The full variable domain, rest sourced from reference TRBV5-6 and TRBJ2-1, is DAGVTQSPTHLIKTRGQQVTLRCSPKSGHDTVSWYQQALGQGPQFIFQYYEEEERQRGNFPDRFSGHQFPNYSSELNVNALLLGDSALYLCASSLGPNSEKQFFGPGTRLTVL.

By proportion, this clonotype is medium-sized (0.01 to 0.1%). V is TRBV20-1 and J is TRBJ2-3, with 10 bases aligning to TRBD2. CDR1 and CDR2 (germline): DFQATT, SNEGSKA (reference sequence). After removal of 3 bases from V and 1 base from J, the junction contained 13 bases not matched to a gene. This CDR3 region has 18 residues. CDR3 sequence (DNA): TGCAGTGCTAGGCGGCTAGCGGGAGAAGGGGGGGGCACAGATACGCAGTATTTT. Protein: CSARRLAGEGGGTDTQYF.

The sample holds many counts of this clonotype. V usage is TRBV7-3 and J usage is TRBJ2-1; possible D gene TRBD1, 6 bases. Germline V gene sequence: CDR1 SGHTA, CDR2 FQGTGA. Trimming took 5 bases from V and 11 from J, leaving 16 bases between them. This CDR3 region has 13 residues. The CDR3 nucleotides read TGTGCCAGCAGCACTGCGCCGGGACATAAGCAGTTCTTC. Translated: CASSTAPGHKQFF.

This clonotype was seen repeatedly, ten times or more. The rearrangement uses TRBV18 and TRBJ2-7; TRBD2 is a possible D gene (5 bases). The V and J ends lost 5 bases and 3 bases respectively, with 14 bases between them. The CDR3 runs 14 residues. CDR1 is KGHSH, CDR2 LQKENI, per germline. CDR3 nucleotide sequence: TGTGCCAGCTCATTAGAGGGCCCCCTCTACGAGCAGTACTTC. Encoded protein: CASSLEGPLYEQYF. Full variable domain (outside the CDR3, taken from reference TRBV18 and TRBJ2-7): NAGVMQNPRHLVRRRGQEARLRCSPMKGHSHVYWYRQLPEEGLKFMVYLQKENIIDESGMPKERFSAEFPKEGPSILRIQQVVRGDSAAYFCASSLEGPLYEQYFGPGTRLTVT.

In this sample, this clonotype turned up many times. The rearrangement links TRBV10-3 to TRBJ2-5; TRBD2 aligns across 11 bases. Germline CDR1 is ENHRY and CDR2 is SYGVKD. There are 16 residues in the CDR3. Trimming took 5 bases from V and 0 from J; bases not matched to a gene: 5. CDR3: CAISPTTSGDQETQYF. The CDR3 DNA sequence: TGTGCCATCAGTCCCACGACTAGCGGGGACCAAGAGACCCAGTACTTC.

At least ten counts were recorded for this clonotype. The chain joins TRBV7-3 to TRBJ2-5; no definite D call. CDR3 length: 14 residues. Trimming stripped 3 bases from V and 4 bases from J, with 12 bases between. The germline V gene has CDR1 SGHTA and CDR2 FQGTGA. The CDR3 DNA follows: TGTGCCAGCAGCTTTTCCAGTCGTCCAGAGACCCAGTACTTC. This translates into CASSFSSRPETQYF.

This clonotype was picked up one time. The J gene is TRBJ2-2, the V gene TRBV25-1; D is perhaps TRBD2 (5 bases). CDR3 length equals 12 residues. Between the trimmed V and J ends, which lost 9 bases and 5 bases, there was a span of 10 bases. Germline V gives CDR1 MGHDK, CDR2 SYGVNS. For the CDR3, the DNA is TGTGCCAGTACGGGGAAAACCGGGGAGCTGTTTTTT. This translates into CASTGKTGELFF.

Ten or more counts support this clonotype. The rearrangement links TRBV11-3 to TRBJ2-3; 9 bases line up with TRBD1. In germline, CDR1 is SGHNT, CDR2 YENEEA. CDR3 length: 15 amino acids. V gave up 5 bases and J gave up 4 bases; unmatched junction bases: 7. CDR3 protein: CASSGQGRKSDTQYF. CDR3 sequence (DNA): TGTGCCAGCAGCGGACAGGGGCGCAAGTCAGATACGCAGTATTTT.

About this clonotype itself: This sequence may be a read error, since a much larger clone differs from it by one base. The chain employs TRBV2 and TRBJ2-2, with 11 nucleotides matching TRBD2. The CDR3 extends over 16 amino acids. Trimming took 6 bases from V and 5 from J; bases not matched to a gene: 8. CDR1 and CDR2 (germline): SNHLY, FYNNEI. The CDR3 DNA follows: TGTGCCAGCAGCACAACTAGCGGGAGAATAACCGGGGAGCTGTTTTTT. Protein sequence: CASSTTSGRITGELFF.

The sample holds many counts of this clonotype. It may be a read error: a sequence one base away is much more abundant. The chain carries TRBV5-1 and TRBJ2-6; 9 bases map to TRBD1. CDR1 and CDR2 from the germline V gene are SGHRS and YFSETQ. CDR3 length: 20 residues. The CDR3 region has the DNA TGCACCAGCAGCTTGGAGAGCCCGGGACAGGGATTAGGTGGGGCCAACGTCCTGACTTTC. Translation gives CTSSLESPGQGLGGANVLTF.

This clonotype was observed at least ten times. The chain employs TRBV28 and TRBJ2-2; no definite D call. The V gene's germline CDR1 is MDHEN and CDR2 SYDVKM. Deletions cut 0 bases from V and 4 bases from J, with 12 bases between. This CDR3 region has 16 residues. Here the CDR3 reads CASSLWAESSTGELFF. CDR3 sequence (DNA): TGTGCCAGCAGTTTATGGGCAGAATCGTCCACCGGGGAGCTGTTTTTT.

There are many counts of this clonotype. This chain links TRBV27 with TRBJ2-7; 10 bases fit TRBD1. V lost 5 bases, J lost 6 bases, and 7 bases stayed unmatched. The length of the CDR3 is 14 residues. Per germline, CDR1 MNHEY and CDR2 SMNVEV (reference sequence). The CDR3 DNA reads TGTGCCAGCAGTCCTAGGACAGGGGGAATCGAGCAGTACTTC. It yields the protein CASSPRTGGIEQYF.

This clonotype was recorded many times. The CDR3 here is CASRQGIRDQPQHF. CDR3 DNA: TGTGCCAGTAGACAGGGAATCCGAGATCAGCCCCAGCATTTT. V and J are TRBV19 and TRBJ1-5; D perhaps matches TRBD1 (6 bases). The CDR3 length is 14 residues. V lost 6 bases and J lost 5, with 14 bases in between. Germline CDR1 is LNHDA and CDR2 is SQIVND (reference sequence).